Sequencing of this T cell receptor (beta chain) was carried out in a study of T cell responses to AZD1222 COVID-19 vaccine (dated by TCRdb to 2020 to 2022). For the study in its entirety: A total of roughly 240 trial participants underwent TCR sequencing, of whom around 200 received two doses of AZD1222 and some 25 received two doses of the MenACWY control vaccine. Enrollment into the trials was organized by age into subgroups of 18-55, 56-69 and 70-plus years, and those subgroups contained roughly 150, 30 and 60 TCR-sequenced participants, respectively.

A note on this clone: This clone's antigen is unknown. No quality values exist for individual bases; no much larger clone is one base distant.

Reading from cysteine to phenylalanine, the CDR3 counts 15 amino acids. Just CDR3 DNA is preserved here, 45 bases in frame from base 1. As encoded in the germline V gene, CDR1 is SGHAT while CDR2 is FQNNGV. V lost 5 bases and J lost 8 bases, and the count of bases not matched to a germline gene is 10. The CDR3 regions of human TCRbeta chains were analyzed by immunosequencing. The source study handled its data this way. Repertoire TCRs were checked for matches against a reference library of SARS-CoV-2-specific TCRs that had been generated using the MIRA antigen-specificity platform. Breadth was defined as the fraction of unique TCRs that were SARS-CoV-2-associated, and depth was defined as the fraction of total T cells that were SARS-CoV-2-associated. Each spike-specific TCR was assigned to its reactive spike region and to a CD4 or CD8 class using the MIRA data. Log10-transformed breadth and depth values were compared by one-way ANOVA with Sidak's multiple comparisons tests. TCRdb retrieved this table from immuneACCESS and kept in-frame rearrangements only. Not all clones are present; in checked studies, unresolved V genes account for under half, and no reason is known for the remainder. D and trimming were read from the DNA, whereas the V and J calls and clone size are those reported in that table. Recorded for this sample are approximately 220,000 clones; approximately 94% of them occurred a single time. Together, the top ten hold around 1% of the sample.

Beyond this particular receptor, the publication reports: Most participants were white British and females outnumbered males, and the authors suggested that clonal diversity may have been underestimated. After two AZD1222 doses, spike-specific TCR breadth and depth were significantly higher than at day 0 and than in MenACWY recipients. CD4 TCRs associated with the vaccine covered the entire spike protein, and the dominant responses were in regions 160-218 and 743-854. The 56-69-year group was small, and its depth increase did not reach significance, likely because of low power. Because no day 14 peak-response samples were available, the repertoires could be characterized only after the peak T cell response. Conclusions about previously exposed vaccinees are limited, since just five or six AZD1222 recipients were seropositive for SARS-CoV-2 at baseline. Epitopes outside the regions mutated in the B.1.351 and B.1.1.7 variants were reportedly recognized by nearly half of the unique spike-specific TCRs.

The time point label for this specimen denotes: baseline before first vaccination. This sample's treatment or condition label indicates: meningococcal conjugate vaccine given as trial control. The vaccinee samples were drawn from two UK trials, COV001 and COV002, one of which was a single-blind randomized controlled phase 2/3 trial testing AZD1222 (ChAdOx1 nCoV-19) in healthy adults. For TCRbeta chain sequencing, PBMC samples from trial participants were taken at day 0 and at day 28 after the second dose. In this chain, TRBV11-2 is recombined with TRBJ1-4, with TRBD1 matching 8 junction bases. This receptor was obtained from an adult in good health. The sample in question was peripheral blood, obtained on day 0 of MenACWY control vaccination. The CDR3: CASSTRTGSREKLFF. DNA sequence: TGTGCCAGCAGCACCAGGACAGGGTCTCGGGAAAAACTGTTTTTT.